The TCR beta chain under discussion was sequenced for a study of tumor-infiltrating lymphocytes in glioblastoma multiforme. General observations from the study: Just one glioblastoma patient contributed to the TCR-mutation comparison. Functional subtype sorting of these T cells was not performed.

Multiple V-beta primers and a C-beta primer amplified TCRB from RNA. TCRdb reanalysed the multiplex PCR reads using MiXCR and keeps one entry per CDR3 protein. Of 25,000 to 40,000 distinct CDR3 sequences listed, roughly two thirds were seen once; the top ten hold roughly a third. This clonotype has just a few counts. Its antigen is as yet unknown. A read error may explain this, as a much larger clone is one base away. From germline, CDR1 is SGHDN and CDR2 FVKESK. The CDR3 is 13 amino acids. This sequence was found in a male donor with glioblastoma. Sequencing was carried out using brain tumor tissue. The chain is built from TRBV14 and TRBJ2-5; D is unclear. This chain's CDR3 is CANSQDLFETQYF. Written as DNA, the CDR3 is TGTGCCAACAGCCAAGATCTTTTCGAGACCCAGTACTTC.